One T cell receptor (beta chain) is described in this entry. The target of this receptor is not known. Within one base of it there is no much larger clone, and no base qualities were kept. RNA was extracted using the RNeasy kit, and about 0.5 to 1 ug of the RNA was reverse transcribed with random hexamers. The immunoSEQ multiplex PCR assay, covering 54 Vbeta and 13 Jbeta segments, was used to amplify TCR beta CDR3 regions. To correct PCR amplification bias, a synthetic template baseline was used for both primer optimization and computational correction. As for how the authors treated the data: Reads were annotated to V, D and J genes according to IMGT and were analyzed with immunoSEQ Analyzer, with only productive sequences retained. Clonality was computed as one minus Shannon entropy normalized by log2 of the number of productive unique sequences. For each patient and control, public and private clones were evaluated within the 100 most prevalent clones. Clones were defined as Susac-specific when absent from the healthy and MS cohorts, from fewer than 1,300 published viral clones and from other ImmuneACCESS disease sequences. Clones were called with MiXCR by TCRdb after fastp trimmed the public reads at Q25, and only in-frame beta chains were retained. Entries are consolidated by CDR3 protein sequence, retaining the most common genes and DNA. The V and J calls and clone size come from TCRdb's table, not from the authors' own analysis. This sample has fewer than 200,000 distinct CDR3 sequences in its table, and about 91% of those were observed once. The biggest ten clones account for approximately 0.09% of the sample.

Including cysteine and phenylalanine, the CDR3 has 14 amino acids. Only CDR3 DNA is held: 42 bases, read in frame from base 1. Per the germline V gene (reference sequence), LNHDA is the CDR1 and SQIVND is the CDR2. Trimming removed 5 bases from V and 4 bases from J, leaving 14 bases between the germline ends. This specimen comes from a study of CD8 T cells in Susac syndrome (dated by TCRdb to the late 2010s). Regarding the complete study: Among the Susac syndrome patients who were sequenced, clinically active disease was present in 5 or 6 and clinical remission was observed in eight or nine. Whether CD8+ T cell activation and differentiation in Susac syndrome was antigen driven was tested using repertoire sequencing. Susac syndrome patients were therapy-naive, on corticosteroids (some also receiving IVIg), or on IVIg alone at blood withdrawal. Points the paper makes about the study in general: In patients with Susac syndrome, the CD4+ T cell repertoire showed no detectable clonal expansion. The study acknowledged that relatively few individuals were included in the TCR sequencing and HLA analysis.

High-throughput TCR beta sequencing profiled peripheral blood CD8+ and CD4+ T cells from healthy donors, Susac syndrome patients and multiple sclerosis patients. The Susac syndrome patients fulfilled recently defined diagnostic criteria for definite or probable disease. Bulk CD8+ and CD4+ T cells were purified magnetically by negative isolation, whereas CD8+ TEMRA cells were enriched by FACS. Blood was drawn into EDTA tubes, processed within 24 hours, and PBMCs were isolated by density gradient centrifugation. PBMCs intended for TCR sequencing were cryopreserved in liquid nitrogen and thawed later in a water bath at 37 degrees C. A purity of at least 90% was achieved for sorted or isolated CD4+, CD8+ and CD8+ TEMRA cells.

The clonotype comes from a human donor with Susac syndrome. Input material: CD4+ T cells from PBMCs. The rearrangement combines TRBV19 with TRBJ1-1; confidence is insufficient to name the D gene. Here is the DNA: TGTGCCAGTAGTTCATGGGCCCCCAGCACTGAAGCTTTCTTT. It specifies CASSSWAPSTEAFF.